The clone carrying this T cell receptor beta chain was found a few times. Original processing notes: For nucleated cells, counts were estimated from reference gene primer amplification. The table came from immunoSEQ multiplex PCR; TCRdb's copy has only in-frame clones and leaves some out. V, J and clone size derive from that table, while D and trimming were established from the DNA sequence. The profile shows approximately 100,000 clones, 85% of them singletons. The CDR3 is 14 residues long. The germline gives CDR1 SGHNT, CDR2 YYREEE (reference sequence). V was trimmed by 0 bases and J by 2 bases, leaving 8 bases between them. The data originate from a study of blood T cell repertoires in COVID-19. As for the study in general: Samples of COVID-19 (acute and convalescent) were obtained from the United States, Italy and Spain. In each case, the material was cDNA or gDNA derived from T cells, B-cell-depleted T cells, or PBMCs.

The sample consisted of peripheral blood. The sequence was collected from an elderly man with acute or convalescent COVID-19. The gene calls are TRBV5-4 and TRBJ1-2; D is uncertain. The CDR3 loop reads CASSLERPNYGYTF. The CDR3 DNA reads TGTGCCAGCAGCTTGGAGCGGCCCAACTATGGCTACACCTTC. The full variable domain, with the rest looked up from reference TRBV5-4 and TRBJ1-2, is ETGVTQSPTHLIKTRGQQVTLRCSSQSGHNTVSWYQQALGQGPQFIFQYYREEENGRGNFPPRFSGLQFPNYSSELNVNALELDDSALYLCASSLERPNYGYTFGSGTRLTVV.